Sequencing of this T cell receptor (beta chain) was carried out in a study of glioma-infiltrating T cells. Amplification of TCR alpha and beta CDR3 regions from RNA used iRepertoire nested multiplex PCR. Tissue mRNA or PBMC total RNA, about 85-400 ng, went into one-step reverse transcription and amplification. One entry per CDR3 protein, called by TCRdb with MiXCR from the multiplex PCR reads. The data show roughly 120,000 distinct CDR3 sequences, roughly 25% seen once. Findings of the study overall: Very few CDR3 sequences were shared between tissue and blood.

Details on this clonotype: The antigen is not known. A much larger clone lies one base from this, so it may be a read error.

This sequence originates from a human donor with low-grade glioma or glioblastoma, undergoing nonglioma brain surgery, or in good health (not recorded which). Sequencing used glioma tissue, nonneoplastic brain tissue, or PBMCs (not recorded which).

The CDR3 DNA is TGTGCCAGCAGATTACTCTTAGTACTAACCCCTCCAGAGACCCAGTACTTC. This encodes CASRLLLVLTPPETQYF. V and J are TRBV7-2 and TRBJ2-5; D is unclear. The CDR3 runs 17 residues. Between the trimmed V and J ends, which lost 6 bases and 4 bases, there was a span of 24 bases. The germline V gene has CDR1 SGHTA and CDR2 FQGNSA.